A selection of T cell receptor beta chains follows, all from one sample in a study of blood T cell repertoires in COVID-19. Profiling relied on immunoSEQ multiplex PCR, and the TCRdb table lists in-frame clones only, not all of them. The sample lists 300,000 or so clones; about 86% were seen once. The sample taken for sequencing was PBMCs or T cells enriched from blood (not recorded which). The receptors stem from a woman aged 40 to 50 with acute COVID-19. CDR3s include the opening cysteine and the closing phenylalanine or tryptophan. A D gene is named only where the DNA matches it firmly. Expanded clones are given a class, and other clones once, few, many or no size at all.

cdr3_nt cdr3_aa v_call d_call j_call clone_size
TGCGCCAGCAGCCCGGGACAGCAAAGCTACGAGCAGTACTTC CASSPGQQSYEQYF TRBV5-1 TRBD1 TRBJ2-7 .
TGTGCCAGCACTTTGAGAGGGGGCTCCGTAAATGGCTACACCTTC CASTLRGGSVNGYTF TRBV6-5 TRBD1 TRBJ1-2 .
TGTGCCAGCACCAACACAGGGAAGACTGAAGCTTTCTTT CASTNTGKTEAFF TRBV6-5 . TRBJ1-1 .
TGTGCCAGCAGCTCAACCGGGACTTTCTACGAGCAGTACTTC CASSSTGTFYEQYF TRBV7-8 . TRBJ2-7 .
TGTGCCAGCAGCTTAGCAACCGGGGGCCAGGGGGCGAATTCACCCCTCCACTTT CASSLATGGQGANSPLHF TRBV7-6 TRBD1 TRBJ1-6 once
TGTGCCAGCAGCTTGTCCCGGGACACCTCCTACGAGCAGTACTTC CASSLSRDTSYEQYF TRBV7-2 . TRBJ2-7 few
TGTGCCAGCAGTTTATACTCCCTTTCGACGGGCTCCTATAATTCACCCCTCCACTTT CASSLYSLSTGSYNSPLHF TRBV28 . TRBJ1-6 .
TGTGCCAGCAGCTTTTTCGGGGGGCTTGGCACCGGGGAGCTGTTTTTT CASSFFGGLGTGELFF TRBV11-2 . TRBJ2-2 .
TGTGCCATCCACACAGGGGGAGAAAAACTGTTTTTT CAIHTGGEKLFF TRBV10-3 TRBD1 TRBJ1-4 .
TGTGCCAGCTCACCACAATGGGGCAGGGAGACCCAGTACTTC CASSPQWGRETQYF TRBV18 . TRBJ2-5 .
TGTGCCAGCAGCTGGCTAGCGGGAGGGAATGAGCAGTTCTTC CASSWLAGGNEQFF TRBV7-2 TRBD2 TRBJ2-1 .
TGTGCCAGCAGCCCCCGACTAGCGGGGGGGCCTTTAAATACGCAGTATTTT CASSPRLAGGPLNTQYF TRBV11-2 TRBD2 TRBJ2-3 .
TGTGCCAGCAGTTTGAAGGGGGCGATGTTGAACACCGGGGAGCTGTTTTTT CASSLKGAMLNTGELFF TRBV27 TRBD1 TRBJ2-2 .
TGTGCCAGCAGCTTAGCCTCCGACAGGGCCGGGGAGCTGTTTTTT CASSLASDRAGELFF TRBV7-2 TRBD1 TRBJ2-2 .
TGTGCCAGCAGCGTCACAGGCAATGAGCAGTTCTTC CASSVTGNEQFF TRBV5-4 . TRBJ2-1 .
TGTGCCAGCAGCCGGACAGGGGGAGACTATGGCTACACCTTC CASSRTGGDYGYTF TRBV4-2 TRBD1 TRBJ1-2 .
TGTGCCAGCAGCTTAGTTCAGGGTAGCGGCTACACCTTC CASSLVQGSGYTF TRBV11-2 . TRBJ1-2 .
TGCGCCAGCAGCCCGGGGACAAAAAAGGTTGGCACCCTCCACTTT CASSPGTKKVGTLHF TRBV4-1 . TRBJ1-6 few
TGTGCCAGCAGTTCTCTTGATAATTCACCCCTCCACTTT CASSSLDNSPLHF TRBV6-5 . TRBJ1-6 once
TGTGCCAGCAGCCAAGACGGGAGTTACAATGAGCAGTTCTTC CASSQDGSYNEQFF TRBV4-2 . TRBJ2-1 .
TGTGCCAGTAGTACACGGACTCAGAATGAGCAGTTCTTC CASSTRTQNEQFF TRBV19 . TRBJ2-1 .
TGTGCCAGCAGCCGGGACAGGGGGCCCTACGAGCAGTACTTC CASSRDRGPYEQYF TRBV7-2 TRBD1 TRBJ2-7 .